This is a list of T cell receptor beta chains from one sample in a study of Ad26.COV2.S vaccination and SARS-CoV-2 variants. The method was immunoSEQ multiplex PCR; TCRdb's version includes in-frame clones alone and lacks a portion of them. Of roughly 380,000 clones listed, about 90% are singletons. The material was peripheral blood, obtained after recovery from COVID-19. The receptors were gathered from a human donor who had recovered from COVID-19. Each CDR3 is given with its conserved first and last residue. Clone size is not always given. Where it is, it says once, few, many or a class for expanded clones.

18	once	TRBV4-1	CASSSRGAGGPGPGELFF
15	once	TRBV5-1	CASSLSAVGNTEAFF
15	.	TRBV19	CASSMGGTELYEQYF
15	.	TRBV7-2	CASSLQGPGVETQYF
15	.	TRBV5-5	CASSVSGTSGNEQFF
16	.	TRBV18	CASSPGGGPSSYTQYF
13	.	TRBV9	CASSVDSYNEQFF
14	.	TRBV3-1/TRBV3-2	CASSQGAGEETQYF
13	.	TRBV2	CASSLRDSGGYTF
15	.	TRBV19	CASSIPGTGSGKLFF
14	.	TRBV2	CASSDQSSYNEQFF
15	.	TRBV7-9	CASSSFSPGANVLTF
13	.	TRBV7-8	CASRTLNTGELFF
16	.	TRBV7-9	CASSDAGLASTDTQYF
11	.	TRBV15	CATSRGGEQYF
15	.	TRBV6-5	CASRGQQVTSYEQYF
15	.	TRBV5-4	CASSLAGVLSTEAFF
12	.	TRBV3-1/TRBV3-2	CASSRGEYEQYF
12	.	TRBV12-3/TRBV12-4	CASSFLTGELFF
17	.	TRBV19	CASSRSRGAAGANVLTF
13	few	TRBV19	CASSTGQSYEQYF
15	.	TRBV7-2	CASSPSFGGYVEQYF
16	.	TRBV21-1	CASSRSPNRGFYEQYF
13	.	TRBV2	CASSVIPAGELFF
20	.	TRBV4-3	CASSQDRAPAGATFTDTQYF
15	.	TRBV19	CASSMEGAGANVLTF
14	once	TRBV2	CASSLRIMNTEAFF
14	.	TRBV27	CASVGARNYNEQFF
14	many	TRBV7-9	CASSRGHPSYEQYF
18	.	TRBV9	CASSVGGARIASTDTQYF
15	.	TRBV7-9	CASNHVGESSYEQYF
12	.	TRBV7-9	CASSLVGPEQFF
12	.	TRBV7-9	CASSPQVHEQFF
15	.	TRBV4-1	CASSQDGTNNQPQHF
16	few	TRBV19	CASSIDVRQSNQPQHF
13	.	TRBV10-3	CAISDRGPYEQYF
14	.	TRBV11-2	CASSTNRGQETQYF
15	.	TRBV9	CASSSGQGANEKLFF
15	.	TRBV7-9	CASSPGQGPADTQYF
12	.	TRBV19	CASSAQNYGYTF
16	.	TRBV27	CASSSSGTGVHGELFF
14	.	TRBV5-6	CASSFGEANYGYTF
13	.	TRBV2	CASVVGQNTEAFF
16	.	TRBV5-5	CASSLVPFASVETQYF
17	.	TRBV19	CASSIEGMGSSGNTIYF
14	.	TRBV19	CASSSRQGSETQYF